This T cell receptor beta chain was captured by sequencing in a study of blood T cell repertoires in COVID-19. V shed 5 bases and J shed 3 bases, with 11 bases lying between them. CDR1 KGHSH and CDR2 LQKENI come from the germline V gene. The CDR3 spans 13 residues. Some clones are missing from TCRdb's copy, which holds only in-frame ones; the method was immunoSEQ multiplex PCR. The sample carries under 500,000 clones, nearly 90% recorded once. This clone was found a few times. The V gene is TRBV18, the J gene TRBJ2-7; D is unclear. The TCR was taken from a young woman with acute COVID-19. Sequenced input: PBMCs or T cells enriched from blood (not recorded which). CDR3: CASSSRRDYEQYF. The DNA for the CDR3 is TGTGCCAGCTCATCGAGGAGAGACTACGAGCAGTACTTC.